This T cell receptor (beta chain) originates from a study of blood T cell repertoires in COVID-19. Study-wide context: The United States, Italy and Spain supplied acute and convalescent COVID-19 samples. T cells, B-cell-depleted T cells, or PBMCs provided the cDNA or gDNA that served as material.

Authors' methods: The assay estimated nucleated cells by amplifying reference gene primers. The assay was immunoSEQ multiplex PCR, and TCRdb's table has in-frame clones only and misses some. The DNA was the basis for D and trimming; V, J and clone size are from that table. The repertoire includes a few hundred thousand clones, about 85% of them detected once, and around 0.97% sits in the top ten. This CDR3 has 18 residues. Germline assignment: CDR1 MNHEY and CDR2 SMNVEV (reference sequence). The ends lost 6 bases at V and 1 base at J; junction bases unmatched: 18. The TCR comes from a man between 40 and 49 years old with acute or convalescent COVID-19. Sequencing input: peripheral blood. The chain recombines TRBV27 with TRBJ2-7; 7 nucleotides agree with TRBD2. The CDR3 nucleotides are TGTGCCAGCAGCTACGTTGTGGGCCCAGCGGGGTTATCCTACGAGCAGTACTTC. The encoded protein is CASSYVVGPAGLSYEQYF.